The 10 T cell receptor beta chains below all came from one sample that was sequenced in a study of T cells in Graves' hyperthyroidism and ophthalmopathy. RNA transcripts provided the source from which TCR beta CDR3 regions were amplified. First-round RT-PCR with HTBI primers amplified the TCR CDR3 region. TCRdb reprocessed the multiplex PCR reads via MiXCR and lists one record per CDR3 protein. The sample holds about 640,000 distinct CDR3 sequences, about 20% seen once. Sequenced input: blood. All receptors come from a young man with Graves' ophthalmopathy.

The genes are TRBV5-1 and TRBJ2-1; D possibly corresponds to TRBD2 (5 bases). V lost 4 bases, J lost 4 bases, and 12 bases lay in between. Germline V gene sequence: CDR1 SGHRS, CDR2 YFSETQ. The CDR3 totals 14 residues. CDR3 DNA sequence: TGCGCCAGCAGCCCCGACTACTTATACAATGAGCAGTTCTTC. Its translation is CASSPDYLYNEQFF.

The rearrangement links TRBV5-1 to TRBJ1-2; the D gene is possibly TRBD1 (6 bases). This CDR3 has 15 amino acids. The V end lost 4 bases, the J end lost 4 bases, and 17 bases lay between the germline ends. The germline V gene encodes CDR1 SGHRS and CDR2 YFSETQ. In DNA, the CDR3 is TGCGCCAGCAGCATGCGGACAGCCCAATCCTATGGCTACACCTTC. It yields the protein CASSMRTAQSYGYTF.

This clonotype was counted at least ten times. The gene calls are TRBV3-1 and TRBJ2-1; 10 bases are shared with TRBD2. V dropped 5 bases and J dropped 7; count of bases not matched to a gene: 8. The germline gives CDR1 LGHDT, CDR2 YNNKEL (reference sequence). The CDR3 contains 15 residues. The CDR3 sequence is CASSFLAGVGNEQFF. The CDR3 bases are TGTGCCAGCAGCTTTCTAGCGGGAGTGGGTAATGAGCAGTTCTTC.

This clonotype was recorded a few times. The V call is TRBV12-5, the J call TRBJ1-1, with D uncertain. This CDR3 region has 12 residues. V was shortened by 6 bases and J by 5 bases, with 10 bases between the two germline ends. Germline V lookup: CDR1 LGHNT, CDR2 FRNRAP. CDR3 sequence reads: CASGLLRTEAFF. CDR3 in DNA: TGTGCTAGTGGCCTCCTAAGGACTGAAGCTTTCTTT.

This clonotype was counted only a few times. This chain connects TRBV27 to TRBJ2-7, with a tentative D call TRBD1 (7 bases). With 3 bases removed from V and 3 bases from J, the gap between germline ends came to 15 bases. CDR1 is MNHEY and CDR2 is SMNVEV in the germline V gene (reference sequence). This CDR3 region has 15 residues. Written as DNA, the CDR3 is TGTGCCAGCAGTTTTTATGCGGGACAGCTCTACGAGCAGTACTTC. This translates into CASSFYAGQLYEQYF.

This chain connects TRBV15 to TRBJ1-5; tentative D call: TRBD1 (5 bases). Germline assignment: CDR1 LNHNV and CDR2 YYDKDF (reference sequence). V lost 5 bases, J lost 2 bases, and 16 bases lay in between. The CDR3 spans 16 residues. CDR3 region: CATSGGIFAGNQPQHF. The CDR3, as DNA: TGTGCCACCAGCGGGGGGATTTTCGCGGGCAATCAGCCCCAGCATTTT.

The chain carries TRBV20-1 and TRBJ2-1; the D is unclear. V lost 3 bases, J lost 8 bases, and 5 bases lay in between. Germline CDR1 and CDR2: DFQATT and SNEGSKA (reference sequence). The length of the CDR3 is 10 residues. The CDR3, as DNA: TGCAGTGCTAGTCCCGATGAGCAGTTCTTC. Amino acids: CSASPDEQFF.

The V call is TRBV20-1, the J call TRBJ2-3; D gene uncertain. Trimming cost V 6 bases and J 4 bases, with 17 bases left between them. CDR1 and CDR2 (germline): DFQATT, SNEGSKA (reference sequence). CDR3 length: 14 amino acids. This CDR3 reads CSAFLAAEADTQYF. The CDR3 DNA sequence: TGCAGTGCCTTTTTAGCAGCAGAGGCAGATACGCAGTATTTT.

Ten or more counts support this clonotype. The chain couples TRBV18 to TRBJ1-1; no clear D gene. The V end was cut by 4 bases, the J end by 5 bases, with 8 bases between. Germline CDR1 is KGHSH and CDR2 is LQKENI. The CDR3 is made up of 12 amino acids. The CDR3 bases are TGTGCCAGCTCACAGGGTAGGACTGAAGCTTTCTTT. Translated: CASSQGRTEAFF.

This clonotype was picked up a small number of times. V gene TRBV24-1 combines with J gene TRBJ2-1, with D maybe TRBD2 (6 bases). Germline V gene sequence: CDR1 KGHDR, CDR2 SFDVKD. CDR3 length: 11 amino acids. The V gene lost 7 bases and the J gene lost 9 bases, with 9 bases spanning the gap. The CDR3 loop reads CATSPGGEQFF. As DNA, the CDR3 is TGTGCCACCAGCCCCGGGGGTGAGCAGTTCTTC.